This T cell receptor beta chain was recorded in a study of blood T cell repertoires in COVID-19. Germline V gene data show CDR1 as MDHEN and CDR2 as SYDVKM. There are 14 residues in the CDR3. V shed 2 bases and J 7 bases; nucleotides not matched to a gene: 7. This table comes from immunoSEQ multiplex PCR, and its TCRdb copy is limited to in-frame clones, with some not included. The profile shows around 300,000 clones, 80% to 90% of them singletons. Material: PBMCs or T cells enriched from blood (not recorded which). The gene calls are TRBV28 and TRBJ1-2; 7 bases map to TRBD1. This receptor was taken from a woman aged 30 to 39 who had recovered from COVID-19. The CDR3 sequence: CASSLRRQGFGYTF. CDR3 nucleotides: TGTGCCAGCAGTTTACGGCGACAGGGATTTGGCTACACCTTC.